This T cell receptor (beta chain) was sequenced in a study of early T cells in non-severe SARS-CoV-2 infection. Researchers attached unique molecular identifiers to individual cDNA molecules. TCRdb reprocessed the 5' RACE reads with MiXCR, giving one entry per CDR3 protein. The sample carries roughly 45,000 distinct CDR3 sequences, about 12% recorded once. CDR1 is MNHEY, CDR2 SVGAGI, per germline. The CDR3 loop spans 15 amino acids. V lost 4 bases and J lost 5, with 14 bases in between. The TCR comes from an adult who was a healthcare worker with PCR-confirmed SARS-CoV-2 infection or an uninfected control (not recorded which). V usage is TRBV6-5 and J usage is TRBJ2-2; possible D gene TRBD1, 5 bases. Sequencing input: whole blood. CDR3 sequence: CASSLSPGRTGELFF. Here the CDR3 DNA reads TGTGCCAGCAGTTTATCGCCAGGGCGGACCGGGGAGCTGTTTTTT.